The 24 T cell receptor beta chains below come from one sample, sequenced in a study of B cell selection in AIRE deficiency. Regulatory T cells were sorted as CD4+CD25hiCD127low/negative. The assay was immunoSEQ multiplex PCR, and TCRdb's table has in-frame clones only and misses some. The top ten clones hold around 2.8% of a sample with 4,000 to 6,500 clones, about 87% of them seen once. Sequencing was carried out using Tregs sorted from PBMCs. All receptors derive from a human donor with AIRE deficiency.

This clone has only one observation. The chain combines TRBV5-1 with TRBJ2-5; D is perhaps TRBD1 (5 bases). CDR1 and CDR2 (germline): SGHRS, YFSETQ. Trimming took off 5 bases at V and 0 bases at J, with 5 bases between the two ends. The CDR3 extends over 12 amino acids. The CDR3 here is CASRTDQETQYF. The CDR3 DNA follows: TGCGCCAGCAGGACAGACCAAGAGACCCAGTACTTC.

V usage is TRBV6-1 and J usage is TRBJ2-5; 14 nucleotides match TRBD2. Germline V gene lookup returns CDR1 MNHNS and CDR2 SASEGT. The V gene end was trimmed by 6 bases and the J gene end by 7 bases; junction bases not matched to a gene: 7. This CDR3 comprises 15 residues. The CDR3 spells CASRSTSGGAGTQYF. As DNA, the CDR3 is TGTGCCAGCAGGTCGACTAGCGGGGGGGCAGGGACCCAGTACTTC.

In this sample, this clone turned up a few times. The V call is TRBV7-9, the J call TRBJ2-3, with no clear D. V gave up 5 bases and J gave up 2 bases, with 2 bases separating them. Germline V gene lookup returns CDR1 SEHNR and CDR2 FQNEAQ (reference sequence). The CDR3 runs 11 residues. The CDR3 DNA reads TGTGCCAGCAGCAACACAGATACGCAGTATTTT. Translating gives CASSNTDTQYF.

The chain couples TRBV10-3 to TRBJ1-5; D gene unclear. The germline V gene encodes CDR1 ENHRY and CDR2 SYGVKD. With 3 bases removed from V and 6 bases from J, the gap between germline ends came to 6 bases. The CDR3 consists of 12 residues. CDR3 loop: CAISDYGQPQHF. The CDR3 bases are TGTGCCATCAGTGACTACGGTCAGCCCCAGCATTTT.

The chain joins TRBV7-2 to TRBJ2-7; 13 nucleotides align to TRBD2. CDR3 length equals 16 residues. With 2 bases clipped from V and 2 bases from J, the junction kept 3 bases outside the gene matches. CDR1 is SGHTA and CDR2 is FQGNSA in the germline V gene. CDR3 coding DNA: TGTGCCAGCAGCTTAATGGGACTAGCGGGACCCTACGAGCAGTACTTC. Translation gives CASSLMGLAGPYEQYF.

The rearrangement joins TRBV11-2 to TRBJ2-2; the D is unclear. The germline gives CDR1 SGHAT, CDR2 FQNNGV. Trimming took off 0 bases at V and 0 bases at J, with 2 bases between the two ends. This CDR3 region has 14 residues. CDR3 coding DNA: TGTGCCAGCAGCTTAGACCCGAACACCGGGGAGCTGTTTTTT. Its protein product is CASSLDPNTGELFF.

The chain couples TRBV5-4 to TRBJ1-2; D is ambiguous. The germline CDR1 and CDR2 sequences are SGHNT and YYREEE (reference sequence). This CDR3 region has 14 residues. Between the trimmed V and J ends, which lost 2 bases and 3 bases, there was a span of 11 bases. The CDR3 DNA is TGTGCCAGCAGCTTTACTGGGCAGTACTATGGCTACACCTTC. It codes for CASSFTGQYYGYTF.

CDR3 loop: CASSLTRGVREQFF. The DNA for the CDR3 is TGTGCCAGCAGCTTAACGCGGGGAGTTCGGGAGCAGTTCTTC. J is TRBJ2-1 and V is TRBV11-3; the D gene is possibly TRBD2 (6 bases). Germline V gene lookup returns CDR1 SGHNT and CDR2 YENEEA. The V end was cut by 2 bases, the J end by 10 bases, with 15 bases between. CDR3 length equals 14 residues.

Here the CDR3 reads CASSFGTSGSFFSRAQYF. For the CDR3, the DNA is TGTGCCAGTAGTTTCGGGACTAGCGGGAGTTTTTTTTCACGGGCGCAGTATTTT. The rearrangement links TRBV19 to TRBJ2-3; 14 positions agree with TRBD2. J gave up 10 bases and V 5 bases, and 17 bases lay outside the gene matches. Germline CDR1 reads LNHDA; CDR2 reads SQIVND (reference sequence). The CDR3 consists of 18 residues.

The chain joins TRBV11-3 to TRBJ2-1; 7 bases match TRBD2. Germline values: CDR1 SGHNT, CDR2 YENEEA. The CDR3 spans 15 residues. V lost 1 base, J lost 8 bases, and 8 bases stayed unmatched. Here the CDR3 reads CASSLVGGRFHEQFF. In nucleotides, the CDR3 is TGTGCCAGCAGCTTAGTCGGCGGGAGATTTCATGAGCAGTTCTTC.

The CDR3 loop reads CASSLVGTRGETQYF. CDR3 sequence (DNA): TGTGCCAGCAGCTTAGTGGGGACTAGGGGAGAGACCCAGTACTTC. The chain uses TRBV7-9 and TRBJ2-5; 8 nucleotides align to TRBD2. Germline V gene sequence: CDR1 SEHNR, CDR2 FQNEAQ (reference sequence). Trimming at V came to 1 base and at J to 4 bases, leaving 5 bases not matched to a gene. This CDR3 has 15 residues.

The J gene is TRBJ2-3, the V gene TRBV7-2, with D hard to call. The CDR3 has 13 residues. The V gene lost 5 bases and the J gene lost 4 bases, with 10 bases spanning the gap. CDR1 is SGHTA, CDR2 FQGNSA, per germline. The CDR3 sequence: CASSRRGADTQYF. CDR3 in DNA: TGTGCCAGCAGCAGGAGAGGCGCAGATACGCAGTATTTT.

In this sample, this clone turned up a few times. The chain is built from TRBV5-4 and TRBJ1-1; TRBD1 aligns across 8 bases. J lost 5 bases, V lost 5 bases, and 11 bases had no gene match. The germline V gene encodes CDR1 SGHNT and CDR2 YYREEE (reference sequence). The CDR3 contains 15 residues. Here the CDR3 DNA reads TGTGCCAGCAGTCGTGGATTTGGGACAGGAACTGAAGCTTTCTTT. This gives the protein CASSRGFGTGTEAFF.

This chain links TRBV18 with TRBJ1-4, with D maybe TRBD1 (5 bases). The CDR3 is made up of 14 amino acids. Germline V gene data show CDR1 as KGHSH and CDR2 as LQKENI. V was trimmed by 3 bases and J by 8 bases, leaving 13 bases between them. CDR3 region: CASSPGTSGEKLFF. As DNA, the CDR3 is TGTGCCAGCTCACCTGGGACCTCTGGGGAAAAACTGTTTTTT.

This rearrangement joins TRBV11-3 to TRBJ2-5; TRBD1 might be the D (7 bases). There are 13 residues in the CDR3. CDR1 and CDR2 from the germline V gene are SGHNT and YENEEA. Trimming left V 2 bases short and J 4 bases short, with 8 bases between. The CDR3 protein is CASSLQGGETQYF. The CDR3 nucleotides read TGTGCCAGCAGCTTACAGGGGGGAGAGACCCAGTACTTC.

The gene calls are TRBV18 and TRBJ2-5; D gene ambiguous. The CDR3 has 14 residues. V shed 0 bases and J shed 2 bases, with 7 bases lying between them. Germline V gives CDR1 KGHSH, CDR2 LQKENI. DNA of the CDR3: TGTGCCAGCTCACCACCGGTCAGGCAAGAGACCCAGTACTTC. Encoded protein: CASSPPVRQETQYF.

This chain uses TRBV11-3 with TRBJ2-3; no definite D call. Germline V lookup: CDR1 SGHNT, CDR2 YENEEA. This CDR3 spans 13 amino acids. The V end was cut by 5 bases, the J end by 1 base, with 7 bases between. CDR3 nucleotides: TGTGCCAGCAGCCCGACTGGCACAGATACGCAGTATTTT. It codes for CASSPTGTDTQYF.

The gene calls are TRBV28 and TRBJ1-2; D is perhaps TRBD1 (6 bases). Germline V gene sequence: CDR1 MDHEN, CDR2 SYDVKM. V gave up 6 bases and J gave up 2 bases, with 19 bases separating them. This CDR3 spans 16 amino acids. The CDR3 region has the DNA TGTGCCAGCAGCCGGGGGGGGCAGGGCTTAAACTATGGCTACACCTTC. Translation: CASSRGGQGLNYGYTF.

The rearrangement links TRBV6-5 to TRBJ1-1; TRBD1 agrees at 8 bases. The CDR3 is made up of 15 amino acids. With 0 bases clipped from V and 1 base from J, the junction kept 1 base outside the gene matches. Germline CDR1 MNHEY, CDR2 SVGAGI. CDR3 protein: CASSYSGTGNTEAFF. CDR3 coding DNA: TGTGCCAGCAGTTACTCCGGGACAGGGAACACTGAAGCTTTCTTT.

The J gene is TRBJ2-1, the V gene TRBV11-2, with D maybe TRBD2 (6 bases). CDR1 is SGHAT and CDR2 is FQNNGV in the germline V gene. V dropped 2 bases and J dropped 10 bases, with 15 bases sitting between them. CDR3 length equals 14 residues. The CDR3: CASSLTRGVREQFF. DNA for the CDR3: TGTGCCAGCAGCTTAACGCGGGGAGTTCGGGAGCAGTTCTTC.

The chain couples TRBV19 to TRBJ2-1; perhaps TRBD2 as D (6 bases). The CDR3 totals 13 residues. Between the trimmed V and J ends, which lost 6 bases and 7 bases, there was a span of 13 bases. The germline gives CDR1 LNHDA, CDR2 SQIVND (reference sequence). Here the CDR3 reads CASSRLVGNEQFF. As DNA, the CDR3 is TGTGCCAGTAGCAGACTAGTTGGGAATGAGCAGTTCTTC.

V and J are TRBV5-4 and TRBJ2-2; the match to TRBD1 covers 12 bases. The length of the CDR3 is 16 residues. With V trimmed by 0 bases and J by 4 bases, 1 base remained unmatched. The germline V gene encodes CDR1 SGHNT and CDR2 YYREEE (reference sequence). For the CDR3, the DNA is TGTGCCAGCAGCTTGGCGGGACAGGGGGCCACCGGGGAGCTGTTTTTT. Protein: CASSLAGQGATGELFF.

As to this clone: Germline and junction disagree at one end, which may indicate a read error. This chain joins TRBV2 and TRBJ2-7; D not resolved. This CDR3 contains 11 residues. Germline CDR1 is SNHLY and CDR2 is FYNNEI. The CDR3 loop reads CASSLALTRLF. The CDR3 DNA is TGTGCCAGCAGTTTAGCCTTAACTCGGTTATTC.

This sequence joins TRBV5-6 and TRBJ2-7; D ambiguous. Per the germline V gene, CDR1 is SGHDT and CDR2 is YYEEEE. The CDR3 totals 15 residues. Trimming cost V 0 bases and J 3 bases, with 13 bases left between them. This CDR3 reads CASSLAPSLNYEQYF. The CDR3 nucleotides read TGTGCCAGCAGCTTGGCCCCGAGTTTAAACTACGAGCAGTACTTC.